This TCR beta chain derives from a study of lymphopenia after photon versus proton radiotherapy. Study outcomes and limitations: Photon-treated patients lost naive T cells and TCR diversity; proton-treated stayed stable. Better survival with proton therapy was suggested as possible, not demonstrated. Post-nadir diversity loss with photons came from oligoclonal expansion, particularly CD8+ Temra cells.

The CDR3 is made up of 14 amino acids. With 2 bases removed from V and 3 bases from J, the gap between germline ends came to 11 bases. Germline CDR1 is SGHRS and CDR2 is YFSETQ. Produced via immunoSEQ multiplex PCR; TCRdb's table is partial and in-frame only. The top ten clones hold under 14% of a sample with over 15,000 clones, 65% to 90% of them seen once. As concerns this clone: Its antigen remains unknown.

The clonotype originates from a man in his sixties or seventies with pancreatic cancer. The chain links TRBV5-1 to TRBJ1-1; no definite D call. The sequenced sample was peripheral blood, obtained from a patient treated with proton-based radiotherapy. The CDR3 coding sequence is TGCGCCAGCAGCTTCGGTTGGCCTGACACTGAAGCTTTCTTT. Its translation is CASSFGWPDTEAFF.